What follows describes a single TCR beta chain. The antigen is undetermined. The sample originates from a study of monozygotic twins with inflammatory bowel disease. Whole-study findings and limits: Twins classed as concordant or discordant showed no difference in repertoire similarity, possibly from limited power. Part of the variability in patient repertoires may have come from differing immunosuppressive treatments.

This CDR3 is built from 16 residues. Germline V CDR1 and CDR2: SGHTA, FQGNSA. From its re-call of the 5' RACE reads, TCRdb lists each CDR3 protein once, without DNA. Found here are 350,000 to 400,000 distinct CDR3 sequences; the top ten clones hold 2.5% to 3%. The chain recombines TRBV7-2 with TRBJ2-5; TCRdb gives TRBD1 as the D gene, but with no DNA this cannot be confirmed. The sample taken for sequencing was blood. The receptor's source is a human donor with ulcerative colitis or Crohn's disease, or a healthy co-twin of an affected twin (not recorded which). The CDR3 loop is CASSLLGTASGETQYF.